This TCR beta chain was documented in a study of cytomegalovirus exposure and HLA in healthy donors. Study results and caveats: Excluded were some V segments that proved indistinguishable, including TRBV6-2 and TRBV6-3.

In the PCR, 60 Vbeta and 13 Jbeta primers were used. Assay used: immunoSEQ multiplex PCR; TCRdb lists only in-frame clones, some missing. The data hold some 180,000 clones, with roughly 74% observed a single time. In its sample, this clone was seen a few times. The antigen remains undetermined. This CDR3 contains 15 residues. The junction had 6 bases not matched to a gene; V was cut back by 5 bases and J by 0 bases. Germline CDR1 MDHEN, CDR2 SYDVKM. The source of this sequence is a young woman in good health and CMV-seropositive. V gene TRBV28 combines with J gene TRBJ2-7, with 8 bases that match TRBD1. Sample: PBMCs. The CDR3 DNA reads TGTGCCAGCAGTATACCGGGACAGGCCTCCTACGAGCAGTACTTC. Protein product: CASSIPGQASYEQYF.